This paragraph reports one T cell receptor beta chain. TEMRA cells were FACS-enriched, unlike CD8+ and CD4+ T cells, which were negatively isolated. The sample belongs to a study of CD8 T cells in Susac syndrome. Roughly 0.45 to 1 ug RNA was reverse transcribed with random hexamers. The authors amplified TCR beta CDR3 across 54 Vbeta and 13 Jbeta using immunoSEQ multiplex PCR. In TCRdb, the immunoSEQ multiplex PCR reads were re-called with MiXCR into one record per CDR3 protein. The sample includes roughly 130,000 distinct CDR3 sequences, nearly 95% of them seen just once. CDR1 is SGHDT, CDR2 YYEEEE, per germline. The CDR3 is made up of 14 amino acids. V lost 4 bases, J lost 5 bases, and 6 bases stayed unmatched.

Material: CD4+ T cells from PBMCs. The sequence derives from a human donor in good health. V usage is TRBV5-6 and J usage is TRBJ2-1, with 7 bases lining up with TRBD1. The CDR3 sequence: CASSETGSHNEQFF. The CDR3 bases are TGTGCCAGCAGCGAGACAGGGTCCCACAATGAGCAGTTCTTC. The variable domain in full, completed from reference TRBV5-6 and TRBJ2-1, reads DAGVTQSPTHLIKTRGQQVTLRCSPKSGHDTVSWYQQALGQGPQFIFQYYEEEERQRGNFPDRFSGHQFPNYSSELNVNALLLGDSALYLCASSETGSHNEQFFGPGTRLTVL.